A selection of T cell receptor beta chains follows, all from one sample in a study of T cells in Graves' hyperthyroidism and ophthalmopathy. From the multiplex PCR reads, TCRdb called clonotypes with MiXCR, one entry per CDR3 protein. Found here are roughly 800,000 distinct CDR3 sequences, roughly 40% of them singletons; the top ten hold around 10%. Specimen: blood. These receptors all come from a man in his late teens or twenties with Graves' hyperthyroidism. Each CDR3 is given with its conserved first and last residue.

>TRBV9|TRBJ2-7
CASSGAGVEQYF
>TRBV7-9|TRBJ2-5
CASSQDLRGGEVAQYF
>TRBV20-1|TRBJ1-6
CSARRDGDNSPLHF
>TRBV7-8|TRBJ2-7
CASSHSDKPYEQYF
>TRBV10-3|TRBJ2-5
CAISESDSRYQETQYF
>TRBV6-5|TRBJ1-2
CASSEWDRGGYGYTF
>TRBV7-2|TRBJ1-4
CASSLVIGQGEEKLFF
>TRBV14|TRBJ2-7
CASRIGRDLYYEQYF
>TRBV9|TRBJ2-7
CASSVAHGSTYEQYF
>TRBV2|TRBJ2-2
CASSEIWGPNTGELFF
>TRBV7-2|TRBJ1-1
CASSPPNRGLRGTEAFF
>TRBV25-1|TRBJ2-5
CASSENKETQYF
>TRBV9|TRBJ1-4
CASSVRTGVKLFF
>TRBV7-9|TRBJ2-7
CASSLSQGTEQYF
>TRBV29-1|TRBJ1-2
CSVGPGGSGYGYTF
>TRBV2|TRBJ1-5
CATSKGQENQPQHF
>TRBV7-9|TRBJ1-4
CASSAKGAGEKLFF
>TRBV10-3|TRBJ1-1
CAVSEGTEAFF
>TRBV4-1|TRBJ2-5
CASSQSPRVEETQYF
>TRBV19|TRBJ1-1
CASSQPTERNTEAFF
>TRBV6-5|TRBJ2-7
CASSKRTGLYEQYF
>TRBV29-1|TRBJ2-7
CSLRLGAPTYEQYF
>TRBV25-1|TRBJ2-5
CASSQPGTSGDLQETQYF
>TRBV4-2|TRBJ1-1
CASSQDTGDTEAFF
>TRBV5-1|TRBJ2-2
CASSQTSGRATGELFF
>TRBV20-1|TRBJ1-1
CSAEGRDTEAFF
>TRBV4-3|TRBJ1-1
CASSQAGVTEAFF
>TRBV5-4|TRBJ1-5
CASSLAPQSNQPQHF
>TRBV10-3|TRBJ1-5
CAIRATGGDQPQHF